These T cell receptor beta chains were read from a single sample in a study of human T cells and chemical hapten exposure. Each CDR3 protein gets one entry after TCRdb re-called the RACE reads with MiXCR. Among approximately 97,000 distinct CDR3 sequences listed, 27% were seen once. The sample here was whole blood, taken in connection with sensitization to the hapten diphenylcyclopropenone (DPC). The receptors come from a man in his forties with alopecia areata. Some clones in this sample may be carry-over from other donors' samples. Both conserved end residues are part of each CDR3. Each record gives: clone size, V gene, D gene, J gene, CDR3 protein, CDR3 DNA. D genes are given only for firm matches. The size field is filled for only some rows; it gives once, few, many or a size class.

-	TRBV2	TRBD2	TRBJ2-7	CASMAGEGYEQYF	TGTGCCAGCATGGCGGGGGAGGGCTACGAGCAGTACTTC
-	TRBV2	-	TRBJ1-1	CASSLTSTEAFF	TGTGCCAGCAGTTTGACATCCACTGAAGCTTTCTTT
few	TRBV6-2/TRBV6-3	TRBD2	TRBJ2-4	CASSYFSGRTREGIQYF	TGTGCCAGCAGTTACTTCAGCGGGAGGACCCGCGAGGGCATTCAGTACTTC
-	TRBV9	-	TRBJ2-3	CASSEGGFGTDTQYF	TGTGCCAGCAGCGAGGGGGGGTTTGGTACAGATACGCAGTATTTT
few	TRBV7-2	-	TRBJ2-4	CASSLAQTKNIQYF	TGTGCCAGCAGCTTAGCACAGACCAAAAACATTCAGTACTTC
few	TRBV4-1	-	TRBJ1-2	CASSQEYRANYGYTF	TGCGCCAGCAGCCAAGAATATCGGGCGAACTATGGCTACACCTTC
few	TRBV7-9	TRBD2	TRBJ2-7	CASSLSSGRTGEQYF	TGTGCCAGCAGCCTATCCAGCGGGAGAACGGGTGAGCAGTACTTC
many	TRBV27	TRBD1	TRBJ1-2	CASSFPPGQGNGYTF	TGTGCCAGCAGTTTTCCTCCGGGACAGGGGAATGGCTACACCTTC
few	TRBV5-6	-	TRBJ2-5	CASSPYRQTQYF	TGTGCCAGCAGCCCCTACCGCCAGACCCAGTACTTC
-	TRBV28	-	TRBJ1-5	CASIALPSYQPQHF	TGTGCCAGCATTGCCCTACCAAGTTATCAGCCCCAGCATTTT
-	TRBV28	-	TRBJ2-1	CASSLYSTRATYNEQFF	TGTGCCAGCAGTTTATACAGCACCCGGGCGACCTACAATGAGCAGTTCTTC
-	TRBV28	TRBD2	TRBJ2-1	CASSFPAGSNNEQFF	TGTGCCAGCAGTTTCCCAGCGGGATCCAACAATGAGCAGTTCTTC
-	TRBV7-2	TRBD2	TRBJ2-7	CASSQQRDRDYEQYF	TGTGCCAGCAGCCAACAGCGGGACCGTGACTACGAGCAGTACTTC
few	TRBV7-9	-	TRBJ2-5	CASSSPQGLQTQYF	TGTGCCAGCAGCTCACCTCAGGGATTACAGACCCAGTACTTC
few	TRBV6-5	-	TRBJ1-1	CASSPGGNTEAFF	TGTGCCAGCAGTCCGGGGGGAAACACTGAAGCTTTCTTT
few	TRBV20-1	TRBD2	TRBJ2-1	CSARPSTSGVYNEQFF	TGCAGTGCTAGACCGAGCACTAGCGGGGTCTACAATGAGCAGTTCTTC
-	TRBV7-6	-	TRBJ2-2	CASSINREDLGTGELFF	TGTGCCAGCAGTATCAACCGCGAGGACCTGGGCACCGGGGAGCTGTTTTTT
-	TRBV29-1	-	TRBJ2-2	CSVVSGPTNTGELFF	TGCAGCGTTGTTTCAGGACCGACGAACACCGGGGAGCTGTTTTTT
-	TRBV18	-	TRBJ1-6	CASSVDEVSGYSPLHF	TGTGCCAGCTCCGTAGACGAGGTTTCCGGGTATTCACCCCTCCACTTT
-	TRBV24-1	TRBD1	TRBJ2-3	CATSGGTGVLGTDTQYF	TGTGCCACCAGTGGCGGGACAGGGGTATTGGGGACAGATACGCAGTATTTT
-	TRBV12-3/TRBV12-4	TRBD2	TRBJ2-5	CASSSSGREVETQYF	TGTGCCAGCAGTTCAAGCGGGAGGGAGGTAGAGACCCAGTACTTC
few	TRBV20-1	-	TRBJ2-5	CAGQETQYF	TGCGCAGGCCAAGAGACCCAGTACTTC
many	TRBV3-1	-	TRBJ2-1	CASSQEFGDSYNEQFF	TGTGCCAGCAGCCAAGAATTTGGGGACTCCTACAATGAGCAGTTCTTC
-	TRBV5-1	-	TRBJ1-4	CASSRTTTNEKLFF	TGCGCCAGCAGCCGGACGACAACTAATGAAAAACTGTTTTTT
few	TRBV10-3	-	TRBJ2-7	CAISEARSGYEQYF	TGTGCCATCAGTGAGGCACGATCAGGGTACGAGCAGTACTTC
-	TRBV23-1	TRBD1	TRBJ2-3	CASSQSVTGGPSTDTQYF	TGCGCCAGCAGTCAATCCGTTACAGGGGGCCCTAGCACAGATACGCAGTATTTT
many	TRBV20-1	-	TRBJ2-3	CSARLLLAEQPSYTQYF	TGCAGTGCTAGGCTTCTTCTAGCCGAGCAACCCTCGTATACGCAGTATTTT
few	TRBV14	TRBD2	TRBJ2-5	CASSHPRLAGEYQETQYF	TGTGCCAGCAGCCACCCAAGACTAGCGGGAGAGTACCAAGAGACCCAGTACTTC
-	TRBV28	TRBD1	TRBJ1-1	CASSYRGHTEAFF	TGTGCCAGCAGTTACAGGGGGCACACTGAAGCTTTCTTT
-	TRBV5-6	-	TRBJ1-5	CASSSEGHPHQPQHF	TGTGCCAGCAGCTCCGAGGGACACCCTCATCAGCCCCAGCATTTT
-	TRBV6-5	TRBD1	TRBJ1-1	CASSGDRGGTEAFF	TGTGCCAGCAGTGGGGACAGGGGTGGCACTGAAGCTTTCTTT
-	TRBV7-9	-	TRBJ2-1	CASSVPVRGEAYNEQFF	TGTGCCAGCAGCGTCCCGGTGAGGGGGGAGGCCTACAATGAGCAGTTCTTC
-	TRBV28	-	TRBJ2-3	CASSSQRRTDTQYF	TGTGCCAGCAGTAGTCAGCGGCGCACAGATACGCAGTATTTT
many	TRBV12-3/TRBV12-4	-	TRBJ2-7	CASSFKDGPYEQYF	TGTGCCAGCAGTTTCAAGGACGGGCCCTACGAGCAGTACTTC
-	TRBV29-1	-	TRBJ2-7	CSAQEGGGRYEQYF	TGCAGCGCCCAGGAGGGAGGGGGCAGGTACGAGCAGTACTTC
-	TRBV14	-	TRBJ1-1	CASSQDILGPEAFF	TGTGCCAGCAGCCAAGATATTTTGGGGCCTGAAGCTTTCTTT
many	TRBV10-2	-	TRBJ2-3	CASTGGSTDTQYF	TGCGCCAGCACTGGTGGGAGCACAGATACGCAGTATTTT
-	TRBV5-6	-	TRBJ1-2	CASSLVPPNYGYTF	TGTGCCAGCAGCTTGGTGCCTCCTAACTATGGCTACACCTTC
-	TRBV21-1	-	TRBJ1-5	CASSARQGASGQPQHF	TGTGCCAGCAGCGCCAGACAGGGAGCTTCCGGGCAGCCCCAGCATTTT
once	TRBV6-5	TRBD2	TRBJ2-3	CASSEGLARTDTQYF	TGTGCCAGCAGTGAGGGACTAGCTAGGACAGATACGCAGTATTTT
-	TRBV5-1	TRBD2	TRBJ2-7	CASSPQRGQTYAYEQYF	TGCGCCAGCAGCCCTCAGCGGGGCCAGACATACGCCTACGAGCAGTACTTC
-	TRBV4-1	-	TRBJ2-4	CASSLRGLLQGIDPNIQYF	TGCGCCAGCAGCCTACGGGGGCTTCTCCAAGGAATCGATCCGAACATTCAGTACTTC
few	TRBV28	-	TRBJ2-3	CASILASTDTQYF	TGTGCCAGCATCCTAGCGAGCACAGATACGCAGTATTTT
-	TRBV20-1	TRBD1	TRBJ2-3	CSANRQGAKRRITDTQYF	TGCAGTGCTAACCGACAGGGAGCGAAAAGGAGAATCACAGATACGCAGTATTTT
many	TRBV6-6	-	TRBJ2-7	CASSYGARSYEQYF	TGTGCCAGCAGTTACGGGGCCCGAAGTTACGAGCAGTACTTC
many	TRBV7-2	-	TRBJ2-1	CASSPGTTVAPLQFF	TGTGCCAGCAGCCCCGGGACAACCGTTGCCCCACTCCAGTTCTTC